A single sample gave rise to the 18 T cell receptor beta chains below, sequenced in a study. TCRdb re-derived calls from the 5' RACE reads in MiXCR, one entry per CDR3 protein. The table lists tens of thousands of distinct CDR3 sequences, roughly a fifth of them singletons. Tregs were sorted as CD4+CD25+CD127-/low cells. Specimen: Tregs sorted from blood. The origin of the receptors is a female donor with breast cancer.

Ten or more counts support this clonotype. The chain joins TRBV4-2 to TRBJ1-2, with TRBD1 as a possible D gene (6 bases). V was pared by 0 bases and J by 6 bases, with 14 bases between. From germline, CDR1 is LGHNA and CDR2 YNFKEQ. The CDR3 sequence is 15 residues long. The CDR3, as DNA: TGTGCCAGCAGCCAAGAACCCCCAGGGGCCGATGGCTACACCTTC. It yields the protein CASSQEPPGADGYTF.

In this sample, this clonotype turned up many times. V is TRBV12-3 or TRBV12-4 and J is TRBJ1-5; D is uncertain. V lost 1 base, J lost 7 bases, and 5 bases lay in between. CDR3 length: 12 residues. The CDR3 reads CASSLGGQPQHF. CDR3 DNA: TGTGCCAGCAGTTTAGGCGGCCAGCCCCAGCATTTT.

The CDR3 DNA reads as TGTGCCAGCAGTCGGGACACAAAGAACACTGAAGCTTTCTTT. As protein: CASSRDTKNTEAFF. J is TRBJ1-1 and V is TRBV6-6, with a tentative D call TRBD1 (6 bases). This CDR3 region has 14 residues. From germline, CDR1 is MNHNY and CDR2 SVGAGI (reference sequence). V lost 5 bases to trimming and J lost 1 base, with 11 bases between them.

The V gene is TRBV7-9, the J gene TRBJ2-7; D might be TRBD2 (6 bases). Trimming removed 5 bases at V and 11 bases at J, with 19 bases between. CDR3 size: 13 residues. Per the germline V gene, CDR1 is SEHNR and CDR2 is FQNEAQ (reference sequence). Here the CDR3 DNA reads TGTGCCAGCAGCCCCCCGCATGGGGGGTTGGAGTACTTC. Translation: CASSPPHGGLEYF.

This clonotype was detected only a few times. The chain employs TRBV7-2 and TRBJ2-3, with D perhaps matching TRBD2 (6 bases). Germline V gene sequence: CDR1 SGHTA, CDR2 FQGNSA. This CDR3 spans 15 amino acids. V was cut by 5 bases and J by 1 base, with 13 bases left in between. In nucleotides, the CDR3 is TGTGCCAGCAGCGGTGACTCGGGAGGCACAGATACGCAGTATTTT. This sequence encodes CASSGDSGGTDTQYF.

The rearrangement uses TRBV20-1 and TRBJ1-5; the D gene is possibly TRBD1 (5 bases). This CDR3 region has 14 residues. Germline V gives CDR1 DFQATT, CDR2 SNEGSKA (reference sequence). V shed 6 bases and J shed 7 bases, with 19 bases lying between them. The CDR3 loop is CSARNPGAEQPQHF. The CDR3 DNA sequence: TGCAGTGCGAGAAACCCCGGGGCGGAGCAGCCCCAGCATTTT.

This clonotype was counted a few times. The rearrangement uses TRBV5-4 and TRBJ2-7; D tentatively reads TRBD1 or TRBD2 (6 bases each). The V gene's germline CDR1 is SGHNT and CDR2 YYREEE (reference sequence). Trimming pared 0 bases from V and 5 bases from J, leaving 9 bases between. CDR3 length: 13 amino acids. The CDR3 here is CASSLEEGDEQYF. In nucleotides, the CDR3 is TGTGCCAGCAGCTTGGAGGAGGGGGACGAGCAGTACTTC.

This clonotype was counted at least ten times. A junction boundary mismatches the germline segment, possibly from a read error. V and J are TRBV4-2 and TRBJ2-7, with TRBD2 identical over 8 bases. Germline CDR1 and CDR2: LGHNA and YNFKEQ. The CDR3 is made up of 12 amino acids. The CDR3 region has the DNA TGTGCCAGCAGCCCCCTAGCGGGCGCTATGTCCTTC. The encoded protein is CASSPLAGAMSF.

Turning to this clonotype: This may stem from a read error, because a much larger clone lies one nucleotide away. The gene calls are TRBV4-1 and TRBJ2-3, with a tentative D call TRBD1 (5 bases). The CDR3 is 14 residues long. Germline values: CDR1 MGHRA, CDR2 YSYEKL. Trimming pared 6 bases from V and 4 bases from J, leaving 14 bases between. The CDR3 DNA sequence: TGCGCCAGCAGTCTTGAGGTGGGGCCAGATACGCAGTATTTT. Its protein is CASSLEVGPDTQYF.

There are a few counts of this clonotype. CDR3 sequence (DNA): TGCGCCAGCAGCGATACCGAGGGGGCACTAGAGACCCAGTACTTC. It codes for CASSDTEGALETQYF. The V gene is TRBV5-1, the J gene TRBJ2-5; 7 bases are a match to TRBD1. The V gene's germline CDR1 is SGHRS and CDR2 YFSETQ. CDR3 length: 15 residues. Unmatched junction bases numbered 10, after V lost 4 bases and J lost 4 bases. The variable domain in full, completed from reference TRBV5-1 and TRBJ2-5, reads KAGVTQTPRYLIKTRGQQVTLSCSPISGHRSVSWYQQTPGQGLQFLFEYFSETQRNKGNFPGRFSGRQFSNSRSEMNVSTLELGDSALYLCASSDTEGALETQYFGPGTRLLVL.

Remarks on this clonotype: Since the CDR3 does not end with the conserved phenylalanine or tryptophan, this likely comes from a read error. The chain is built from TRBV15 and TRBJ2-1; 8 nucleotides agree with TRBD2. CDR3 length equals 14 residues. Looked up from germline, CDR1 is LNHNV and CDR2 is YYDKDF (reference sequence). V trimming: 8 bases; J trimming: 4 bases; junction bases outside the gene matches: 7. The CDR3 nucleotides are TGTGCCACCGGATTGCGGGAGGAGTACAATGAGCAGTTCCTC. This translates into CATGLREEYNEQFL.

In its sample, this clonotype was seen many times. The chain joins TRBV28 to TRBJ2-7; no reliable D call. CDR3 length: 14 amino acids. Trimming removed 5 bases from V and 1 base from J, with 12 bases in between. CDR1 and CDR2 from the germline V gene are MDHEN and SYDVKM. In nucleotides, the CDR3 is TGTGCCAGCAGTCCGTCGCTCGGATCCTACGAGCAGTACTTC. It translates to CASSPSLGSYEQYF.

This clonotype showed up many times. This chain uses TRBV6-5 with TRBJ1-6; the match to TRBD1 covers 8 bases. V shed 7 bases, J shed 9 bases, and the junction held 11 bases outside the gene matches. The CDR3 spans 15 residues. Germline CDR1 is MNHEY and CDR2 is SVGAGI. This CDR3 reads CASTEADRVASPLHF. The CDR3 bases are TGTGCCAGCACCGAAGCGGACAGGGTGGCTTCACCCCTCCACTTT.

The genes are TRBV3-1 and TRBJ2-5, with D possibly matching TRBD1 (5 bases). The CDR3 spans 15 residues. The V gene's germline CDR1 is LGHDT and CDR2 YNNKEL (reference sequence). The V end was cut by 3 bases, the J end by 1 base, with 12 bases between. The CDR3 DNA reads TGTGCCAGCAGCCATTCGACAGACTTCCAAGAGACCCAGTACTTC. Protein product: CASSHSTDFQETQYF.

There are a few counts of this clonotype. V is TRBV4-1 and J is TRBJ1-2, with unresolved D. V was pared by 4 bases and J by 5 bases, with 20 bases between. CDR1 is MGHRA and CDR2 is YSYEKL in the germline V gene. The CDR3 runs 16 residues. The CDR3 DNA reads TGCGCCAGCAGCCGCAATACCCAGGACGGCGGTTATGGCTACACCTTC. It translates to CASSRNTQDGGYGYTF.

This clonotype has ten or more counts. This chain links TRBV12-3 or TRBV12-4 with TRBJ1-4; D is uncertain. V was pared by 1 base and J by 7 bases, with 7 bases between. This CDR3 has 13 amino acids. CDR3 nucleotides: TGTGCCAGCAGTTTAGAGGACGGTGAAAAACTGTTTTTT. Translated: CASSLEDGEKLFF.

The table lists this clonotype with many counts. The CDR3 nucleotides are TGTGCCAGCAGCCCTTCCCGGGAGACCCAGTACTTC. This translates into CASSPSRETQYF. The chain recombines TRBV5-6 with TRBJ2-5; the D is unclear. Trimming removed 4 bases from V and 5 bases from J, with 9 bases in between. The CDR3 spans 12 residues. Germline V gives CDR1 SGHDT, CDR2 YYEEEE.

This clonotype was observed a few times. The chain uses TRBV10-1 and TRBJ2-7, with D maybe TRBD2 (6 bases). CDR1 is WNHNN and CDR2 is SYGVQD in the germline V gene (reference sequence). V was trimmed by 11 bases and J by 0 bases, leaving 11 bases between them. The length of the CDR3 is 12 residues. The CDR3 DNA sequence: TGCGCCCTCCTGGGGGGCTCCTACGAGCAGTACTTC. Translated: CALLGGSYEQYF.